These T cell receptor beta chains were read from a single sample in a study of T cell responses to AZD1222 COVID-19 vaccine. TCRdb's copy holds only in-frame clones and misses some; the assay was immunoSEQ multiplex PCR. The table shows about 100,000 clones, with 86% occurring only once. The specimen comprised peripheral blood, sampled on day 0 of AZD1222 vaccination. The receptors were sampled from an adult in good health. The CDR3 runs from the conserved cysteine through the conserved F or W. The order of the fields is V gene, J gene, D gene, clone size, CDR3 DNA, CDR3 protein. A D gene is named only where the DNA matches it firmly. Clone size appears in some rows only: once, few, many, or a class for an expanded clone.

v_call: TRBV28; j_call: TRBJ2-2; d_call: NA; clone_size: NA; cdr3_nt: TGTGCCAGCAGGTCTACCCTCAGGGGATCCTCGAACACCGGGGAGCTGTTTTTT; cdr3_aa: CASRSTLRGSSNTGELFF
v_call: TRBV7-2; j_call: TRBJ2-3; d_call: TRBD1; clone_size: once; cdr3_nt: TGTGCCAGCAGCTTAGGACAGGGAGATACGCAGTATTTT; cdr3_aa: CASSLGQGDTQYF
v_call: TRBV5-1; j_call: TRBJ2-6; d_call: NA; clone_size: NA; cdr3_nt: TGCGCCAGCAGCTTGGTCCAGGGGACTACTTTTGGGGCCAACGTCCTGACTTTC; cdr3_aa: CASSLVQGTTFGANVLTF
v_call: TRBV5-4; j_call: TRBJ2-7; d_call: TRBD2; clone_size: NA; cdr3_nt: TGTGCCAGCAGCGGACTAGCGGGTAACTACGAGCAGTACTTC; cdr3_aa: CASSGLAGNYEQYF
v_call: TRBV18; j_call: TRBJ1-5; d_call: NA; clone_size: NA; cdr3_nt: TGTGCCAGCTCACCCACGAATCAGCCCCAGCATTTT; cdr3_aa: CASSPTNQPQHF
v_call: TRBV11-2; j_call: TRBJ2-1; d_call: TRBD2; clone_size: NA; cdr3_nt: TGTGCCAGCAGCCCAGGGACTAGCGGAGATAATGAGCAGTTCTTC; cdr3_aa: CASSPGTSGDNEQFF
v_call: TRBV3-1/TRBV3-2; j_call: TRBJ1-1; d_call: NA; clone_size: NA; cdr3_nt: TGTGCCAGCAGCCAAGATACAGCGAACACTGAAGCTTTCTTT; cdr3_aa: CASSQDTANTEAFF
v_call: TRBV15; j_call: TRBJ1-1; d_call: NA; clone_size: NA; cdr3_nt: TGTGCCACCAGCAGAGATTTCATCCTGGCCGCGAACACTGAAGCTTTCTTT; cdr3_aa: CATSRDFILAANTEAFF
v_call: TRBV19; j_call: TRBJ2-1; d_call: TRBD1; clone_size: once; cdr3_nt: TGTGCCAGTAGGTCGGGACAGCGTTACAATGAGCAGTTCTTC; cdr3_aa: CASRSGQRYNEQFF
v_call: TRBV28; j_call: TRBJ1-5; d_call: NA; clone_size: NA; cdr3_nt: TGTGCCACCCTGAGGGTGGATCAGCCCCAGCATTTT; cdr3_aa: CATLRVDQPQHF
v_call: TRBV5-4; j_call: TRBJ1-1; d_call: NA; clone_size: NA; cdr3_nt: TGTGCCAGCAGCTTGTCCCCCCCAATGAACACTGAAGCTTTCTTT; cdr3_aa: CASSLSPPMNTEAFF
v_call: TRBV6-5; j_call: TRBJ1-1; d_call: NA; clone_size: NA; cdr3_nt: TGTGCCAGCAGTCGTCTGTCGAGGGCGAGGCCTGAAGCTTTCTTT; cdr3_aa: CASSRLSRARPEAFF
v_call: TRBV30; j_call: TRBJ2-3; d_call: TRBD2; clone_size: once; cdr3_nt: TGTGCCTGGGGGGGACTAGCGGGGAGGCGACATACGCAGTATTTT; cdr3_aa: CAWGGLAGRRHTQYF
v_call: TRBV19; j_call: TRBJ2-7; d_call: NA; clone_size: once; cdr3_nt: TGTGCCAGTACCTATATATGGGGAAGGACAGTTCACTCCTACGAGCAGTACTTC; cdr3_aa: CASTYIWGRTVHSYEQYF
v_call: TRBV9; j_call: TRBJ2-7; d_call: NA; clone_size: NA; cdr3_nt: TGTGCCAGCAGCCCCCATGCGGGGCAGTCCTCCTACGAGCAGTACTTC; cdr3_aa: CASSPHAGQSSYEQYF
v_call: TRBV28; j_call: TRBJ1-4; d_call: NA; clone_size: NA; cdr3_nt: TGTGCCACTTGTTCAAAGGGGTCGGACGAAAAACTGTTTTTT; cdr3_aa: CATCSKGSDEKLFF
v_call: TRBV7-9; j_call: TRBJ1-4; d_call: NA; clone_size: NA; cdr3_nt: TGTGCCAGCAGCTTAGGAGGGTTGGGGACGGTTTTT; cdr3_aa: CASSLGGLGTVF
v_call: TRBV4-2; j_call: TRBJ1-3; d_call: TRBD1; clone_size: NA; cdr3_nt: TGTGCCAGCAGCCCGGAAACCGACAGGGGTGCTGGAAACACCATATATTTT; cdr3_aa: CASSPETDRGAGNTIYF
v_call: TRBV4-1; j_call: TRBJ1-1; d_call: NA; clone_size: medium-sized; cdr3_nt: TGCGCCAGCAGCCAAGCACCTCAAAGGGGACCAAACACTGAAGCTTTCTTT; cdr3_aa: CASSQAPQRGPNTEAFF
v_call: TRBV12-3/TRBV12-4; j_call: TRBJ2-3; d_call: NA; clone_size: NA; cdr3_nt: TGTGCCAGCAGTCGCCTGAGCGATACGCAGTATTTT; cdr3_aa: CASSRLSDTQYF
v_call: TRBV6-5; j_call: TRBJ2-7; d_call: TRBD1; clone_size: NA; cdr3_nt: TGTGCCAGCAGAAGGGACAGGGGGACCTCCTACGAGCAGTACTTC; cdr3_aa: CASRRDRGTSYEQYF
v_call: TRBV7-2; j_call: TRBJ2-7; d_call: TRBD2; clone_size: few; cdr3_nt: TGTGCCAGCAGCTTAGGTACTAGCGGGAGGACGGTAACCTACGAGCAGTACTTC; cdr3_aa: CASSLGTSGRTVTYEQYF
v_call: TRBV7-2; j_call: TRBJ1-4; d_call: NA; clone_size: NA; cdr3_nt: TGTGCCAGCAGCTTAACAGGGCCAACTAATGAAAAACTGTTTTTT; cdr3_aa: CASSLTGPTNEKLFF
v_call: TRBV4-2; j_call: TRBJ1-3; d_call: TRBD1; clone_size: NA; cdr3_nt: TGTGCCAGCAGCCAGACAGGGAGAGCGGGAGGAAACACCATATATTTT; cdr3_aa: CASSQTGRAGGNTIYF
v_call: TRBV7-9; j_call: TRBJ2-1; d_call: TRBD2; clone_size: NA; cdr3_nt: TGTGCCAGCAGCTGGCGGAAGACTAGCGGTTACAATGAGCAGTTCTTC; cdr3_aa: CASSWRKTSGYNEQFF
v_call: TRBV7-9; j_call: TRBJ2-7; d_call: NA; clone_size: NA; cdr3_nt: TGTGCCAGCAGCTTAGAGAGTGGGGACGAGCAGTACTTC; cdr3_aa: CASSLESGDEQYF
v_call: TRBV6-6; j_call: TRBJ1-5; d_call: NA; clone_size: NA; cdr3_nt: TGTGCCAGCAGTCACCTGAATAATCAGCCCCAGCATTTT; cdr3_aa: CASSHLNNQPQHF
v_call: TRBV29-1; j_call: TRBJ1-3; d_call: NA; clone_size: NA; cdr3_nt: TGCAGCGCCGGACAGAGCTCTGGAAACACCATATATTTT; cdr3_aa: CSAGQSSGNTIYF
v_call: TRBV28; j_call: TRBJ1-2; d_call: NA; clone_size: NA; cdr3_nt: TGTGCCAGCAGTTTTATAGGCTCATCTAACTATGGCTACACCTTC; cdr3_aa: CASSFIGSSNYGYTF
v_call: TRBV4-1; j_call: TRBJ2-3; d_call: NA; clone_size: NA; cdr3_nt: TGCGCCAGCAAGCCGGGGGTATACTCAGATACGCAGTATTTT; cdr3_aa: CASKPGVYSDTQYF
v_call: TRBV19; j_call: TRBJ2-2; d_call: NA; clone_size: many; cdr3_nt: TGTGCCAGTAGATTCGGCCACGGGGAGCTGTTTTTT; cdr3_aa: CASRFGHGELFF
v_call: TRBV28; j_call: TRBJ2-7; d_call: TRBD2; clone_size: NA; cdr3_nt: TGTGCCAGCAGTTTAGGGGTTAAAGCGGGAGGGCTCTCCTACGAGCAGTACTTC; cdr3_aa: CASSLGVKAGGLSYEQYF
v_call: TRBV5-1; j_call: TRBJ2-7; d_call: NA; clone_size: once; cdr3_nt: TGCGCCAGCAGCTTGGGACAGTCGGACGAGCAGTACTTC; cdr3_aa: CASSLGQSDEQYF
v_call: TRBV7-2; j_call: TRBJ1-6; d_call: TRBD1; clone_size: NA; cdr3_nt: TGTGCCAGCAGCTTAGATTTCACAGGGGTCTCACCCCTCCACTTT; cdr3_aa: CASSLDFTGVSPLHF
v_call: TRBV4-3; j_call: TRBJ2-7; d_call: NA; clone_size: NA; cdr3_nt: TGCGCCAGCAGCCCGGGGGCGTATCTTTACTACGAGCAGTACTTC; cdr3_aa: CASSPGAYLYYEQYF
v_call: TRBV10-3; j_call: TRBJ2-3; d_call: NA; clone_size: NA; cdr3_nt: TGTGCCATAAAGGAAGCGGTCACAGATACGCAGTATTTT; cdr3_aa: CAIKEAVTDTQYF
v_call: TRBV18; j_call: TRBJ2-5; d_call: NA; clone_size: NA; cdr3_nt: TGTGCCAGCTCACCGTCTGGACGGTACCAAGAGACCCAGTACTTC; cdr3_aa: CASSPSGRYQETQYF
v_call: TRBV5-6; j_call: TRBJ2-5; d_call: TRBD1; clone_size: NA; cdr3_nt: TGTGCCAGCAGCCCCTTGGACAGGGAGAGGGCCCAGTACTTC; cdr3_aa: CASSPLDRERAQYF
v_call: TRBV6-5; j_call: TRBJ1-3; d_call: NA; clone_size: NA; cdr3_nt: TGTGCCAGCAGTTACTCTTCGGACAGCGGAAACACCATATATTTT; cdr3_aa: CASSYSSDSGNTIYF
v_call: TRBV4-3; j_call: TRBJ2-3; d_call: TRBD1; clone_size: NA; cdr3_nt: TGCGCCAGCAGCCGGACAGGGGGAATCGGTACAGATACGCAGTATTTT; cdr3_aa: CASSRTGGIGTDTQYF
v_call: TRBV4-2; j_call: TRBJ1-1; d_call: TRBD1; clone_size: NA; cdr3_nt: TGTGCCAGCAGCCCCACATCTCGACAGGGCCTCGGGGAAGCTTTCTTT; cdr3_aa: CASSPTSRQGLGEAFF
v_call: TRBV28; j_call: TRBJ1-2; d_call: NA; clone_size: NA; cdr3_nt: TGTGCCAGCAGGGGTGCTGGCTACACCTTC; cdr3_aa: CASRGAGYTF
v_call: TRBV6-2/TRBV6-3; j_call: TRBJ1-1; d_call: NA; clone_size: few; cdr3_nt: TGTGCCAGCAGTTACTCGAGGGAAGCTTTCTTT; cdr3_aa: CASSYSREAFF
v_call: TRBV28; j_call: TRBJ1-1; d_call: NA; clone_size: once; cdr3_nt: TGTGCCAGCAGTTTTCGGGGATCAAACACTGAAGCTTTCTTT; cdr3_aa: CASSFRGSNTEAFF
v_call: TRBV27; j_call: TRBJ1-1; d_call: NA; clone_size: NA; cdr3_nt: TGTGCCTCCAAGATAAAGCTGAACACTGAAGCTTTCTTT; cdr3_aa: CASKIKLNTEAFF
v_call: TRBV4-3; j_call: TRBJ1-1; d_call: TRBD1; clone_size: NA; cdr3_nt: TGCGCCAGCAGCCAGAGGACAGGATATGAAGCTTTCTTT; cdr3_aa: CASSQRTGYEAFF